The following is a TCR beta chain sequence with its context. Its cognate antigen is unknown. Isolated RNA was reverse transcribed into cDNA used as the sequencing template. This table comes from immunoSEQ multiplex PCR, and its TCRdb copy is limited to in-frame clones, with some not included. The table has 130,000 or so clones, about 85% seen once. Stated treatment: oral pan-JAK inhibitor, 5-10 mg twice daily. The data originate from a study of CD8+ T cells in alopecia areata. Study details: Treated patients were given oral tofacitinib, which was dosed at 5 to 10 mg twice daily. Whole-study findings and limits: Under tofacitinib, fewer expanded CD8+ clones appeared among the top 100 scalp clones.

Germline values: CDR1 MDHEN, CDR2 SYDVKM. Trimming took 5 bases from V and 3 from J; bases not matched to a gene: 9. This CDR3 has 15 residues. The rearrangement uses TRBV28 and TRBJ1-1; 7 bases align to TRBD1. This specimen was CD8+ T cells sorted from blood, taken at week 4, from a patient treated with tofacitinib. The sequence was collected from a human donor with alopecia areata. CDR3 loop: CASSPTDRVDTEAFF. Written as DNA, the CDR3 is TGTGCCAGCAGTCCTACTGACAGGGTGGACACTGAAGCTTTCTTT.